The clone carrying this T cell receptor (beta chain) came up a few times. Its antigen is still unknown. This entry is derived from a study of cytomegalovirus exposure and HLA in healthy donors. Study-wide results and caveats: A prior analysis recorded that most TCR beta V segments were productive about 87% or about 30% of the time. Later analysis found that TCR beta chains associated with HLA were more clonally expanded than other, equally common chains.

It was with 60 Vbeta and 13 Jbeta primers that the PCR ran. Clones were sequenced by immunoSEQ multiplex PCR, and TCRdb holds only the in-frame ones, with some missing. The sample has 150,000 to 200,000 clones, around four fifths seen once. CDR3 length equals 17 residues. J lost 0 bases, V lost 3 bases, and 7 bases had no gene match. Germline V gene sequence: CDR1 SEHNR, CDR2 FQNEAQ (reference sequence). Sample: PBMCs. The V call is TRBV7-9, the J call TRBJ2-1; TRBD2 matches 8 bases. The sequence was collected from a man aged 18 to 29 in good health and CMV-seropositive. The CDR3 here is CASSFWLSGNSYNEQFF. CDR3 DNA: TGTGCCAGCAGCTTTTGGCTTAGCGGGAACTCCTACAATGAGCAGTTCTTC.